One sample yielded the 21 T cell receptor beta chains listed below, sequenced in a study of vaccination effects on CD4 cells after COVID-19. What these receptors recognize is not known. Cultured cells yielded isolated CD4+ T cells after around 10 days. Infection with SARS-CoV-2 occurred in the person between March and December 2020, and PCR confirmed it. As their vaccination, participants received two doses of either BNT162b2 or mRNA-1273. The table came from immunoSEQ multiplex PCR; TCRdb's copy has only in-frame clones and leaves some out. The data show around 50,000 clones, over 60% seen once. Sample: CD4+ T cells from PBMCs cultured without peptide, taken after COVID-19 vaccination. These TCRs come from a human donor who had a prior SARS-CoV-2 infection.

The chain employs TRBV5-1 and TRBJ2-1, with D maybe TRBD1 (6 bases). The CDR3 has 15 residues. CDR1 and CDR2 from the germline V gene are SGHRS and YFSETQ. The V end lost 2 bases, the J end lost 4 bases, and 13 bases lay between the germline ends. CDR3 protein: CASSLQGSEYNEQFF. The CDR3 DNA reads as TGCGCCAGCAGCTTACAGGGCTCGGAATACAATGAGCAGTTCTTC.

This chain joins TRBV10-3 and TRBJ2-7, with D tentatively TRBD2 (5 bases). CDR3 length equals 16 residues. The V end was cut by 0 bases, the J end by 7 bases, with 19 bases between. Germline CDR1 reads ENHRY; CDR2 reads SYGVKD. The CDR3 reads CAISESGSWEPREQYF. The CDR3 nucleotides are TGTGCCATCAGTGAGTCTGGGAGCTGGGAACCGCGGGAGCAGTACTTC.

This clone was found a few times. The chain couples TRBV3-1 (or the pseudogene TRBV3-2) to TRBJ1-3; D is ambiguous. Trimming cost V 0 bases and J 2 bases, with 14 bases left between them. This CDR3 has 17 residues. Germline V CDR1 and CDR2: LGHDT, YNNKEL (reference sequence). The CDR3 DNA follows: TGTGCCAGCAGCCAAGATTTCACAGTAAGGGCTGGAAACACCATATATTTT. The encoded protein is CASSQDFTVRAGNTIYF.

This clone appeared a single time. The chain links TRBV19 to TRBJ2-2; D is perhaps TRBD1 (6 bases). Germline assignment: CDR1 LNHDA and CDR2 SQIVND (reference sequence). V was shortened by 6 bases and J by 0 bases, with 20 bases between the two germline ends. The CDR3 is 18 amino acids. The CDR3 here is CASSTSAHRAPNTGELFF. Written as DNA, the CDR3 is TGTGCCAGTAGCACTTCCGCGCACAGGGCGCCGAACACCGGGGAGCTGTTTTTT.

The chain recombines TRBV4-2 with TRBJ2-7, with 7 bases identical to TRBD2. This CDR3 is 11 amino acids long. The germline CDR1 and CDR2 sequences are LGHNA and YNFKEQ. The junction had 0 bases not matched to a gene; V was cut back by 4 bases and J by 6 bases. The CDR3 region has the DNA TGTGCCAGCAGCCGGGGGGGCGAGCAGTACTTC. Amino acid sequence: CASSRGGEQYF.

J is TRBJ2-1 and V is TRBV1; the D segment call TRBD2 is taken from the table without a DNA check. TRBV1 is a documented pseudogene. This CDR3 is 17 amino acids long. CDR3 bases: TGCACCAGCAGCTATGGACTAGCGGGGGGGAATTACAATGAGCAGTTCTTC. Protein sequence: CTSSYGLAGGNYNEQFF.

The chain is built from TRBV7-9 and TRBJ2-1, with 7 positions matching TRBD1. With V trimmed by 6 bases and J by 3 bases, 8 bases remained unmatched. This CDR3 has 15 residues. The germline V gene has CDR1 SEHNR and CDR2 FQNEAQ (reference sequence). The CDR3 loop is CASRDWDSDYNEQFF. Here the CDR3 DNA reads TGTGCCAGCAGGGACTGGGACAGTGACTACAATGAGCAGTTCTTC.

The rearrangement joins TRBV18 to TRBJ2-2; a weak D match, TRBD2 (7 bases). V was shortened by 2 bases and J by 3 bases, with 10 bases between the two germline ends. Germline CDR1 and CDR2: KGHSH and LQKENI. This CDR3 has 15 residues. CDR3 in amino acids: CASSPTGGDTGELFF. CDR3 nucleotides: TGTGCCAGCTCACCAACGGGGGGCGACACCGGGGAGCTGTTTTTT.

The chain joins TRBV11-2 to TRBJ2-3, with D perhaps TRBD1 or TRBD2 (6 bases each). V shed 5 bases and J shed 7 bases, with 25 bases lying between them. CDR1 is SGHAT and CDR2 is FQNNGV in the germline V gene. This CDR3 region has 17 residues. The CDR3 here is CASSTLTGARWVNTQYF. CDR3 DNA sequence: TGTGCCAGCAGCACACTTACGGGGGCACGCTGGGTAAATACGCAGTATTTT. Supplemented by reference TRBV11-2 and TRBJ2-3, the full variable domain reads EAGVAQSPRYKIIEKRQSVAFWCNPISGHATLYWYQQILGQGPKLLIQFQNNGVVDDSQLPKDRFSAERLKGVDSTLKIQPAKLEDSAVYLCASSTLTGARWVNTQYFGPGTRLTVL.

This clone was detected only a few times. Written as DNA, the CDR3 is TGTGCCAGTAGGCGACAGGGGTATGGCTACACCTTC. Translation: CASRRQGYGYTF. V is TRBV19 and J is TRBJ1-2; 8 bases fit TRBD1. CDR1 LNHDA and CDR2 SQIVND come from the germline V gene (reference sequence). Unmatched junction bases numbered 2, after V lost 6 bases and J lost 5 bases. The CDR3 has 12 residues.

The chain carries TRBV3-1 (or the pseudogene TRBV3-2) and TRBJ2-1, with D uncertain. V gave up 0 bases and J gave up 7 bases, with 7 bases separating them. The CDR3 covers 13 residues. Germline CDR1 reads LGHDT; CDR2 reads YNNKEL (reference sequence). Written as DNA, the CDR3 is TGTGCCAGCAGCCAAGATAGTTGGAATGAGCAGTTCTTC. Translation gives CASSQDSWNEQFF.

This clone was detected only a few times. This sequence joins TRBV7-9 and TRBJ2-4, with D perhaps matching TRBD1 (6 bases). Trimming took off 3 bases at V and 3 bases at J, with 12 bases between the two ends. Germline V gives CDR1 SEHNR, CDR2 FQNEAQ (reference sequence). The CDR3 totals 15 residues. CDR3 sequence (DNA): TGTGCCAGCAGCTTTGGGGGCGTTGGCAAAAACATTCAGTACTTC. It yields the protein CASSFGGVGKNIQYF.

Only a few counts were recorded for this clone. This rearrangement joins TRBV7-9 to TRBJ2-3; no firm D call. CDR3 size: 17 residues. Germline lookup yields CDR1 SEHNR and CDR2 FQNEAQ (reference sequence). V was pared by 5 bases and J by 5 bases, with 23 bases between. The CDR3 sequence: CASSLGETLSLGDTQYF. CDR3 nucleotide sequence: TGTGCCAGCAGCCTGGGTGAAACCCTGAGTCTCGGAGATACGCAGTATTTT.

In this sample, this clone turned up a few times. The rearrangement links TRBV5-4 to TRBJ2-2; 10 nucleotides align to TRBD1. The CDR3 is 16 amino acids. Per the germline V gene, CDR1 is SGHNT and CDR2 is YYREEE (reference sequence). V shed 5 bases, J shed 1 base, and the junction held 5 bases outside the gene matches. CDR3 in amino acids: CASRAGQGRNTGELFF. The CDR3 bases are TGTGCCAGCAGAGCGGGACAGGGGAGGAACACCGGGGAGCTGTTTTTT.

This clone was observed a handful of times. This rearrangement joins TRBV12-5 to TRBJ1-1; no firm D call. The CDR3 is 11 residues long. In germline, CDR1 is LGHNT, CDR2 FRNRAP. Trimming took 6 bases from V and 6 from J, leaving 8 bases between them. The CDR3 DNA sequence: TGTGCTAGTGGGATAAATGCTGAAGCTTTCTTT. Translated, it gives CASGINAEAFF.

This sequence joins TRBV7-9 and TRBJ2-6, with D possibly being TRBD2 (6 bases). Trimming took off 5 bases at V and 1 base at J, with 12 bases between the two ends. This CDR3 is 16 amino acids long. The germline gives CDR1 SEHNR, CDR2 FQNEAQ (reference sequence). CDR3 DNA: TGTGCCAGCAGCGAGGGCGGGGCATCTGGGGCCAACGTCCTGACTTTC. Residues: CASSEGGASGANVLTF.

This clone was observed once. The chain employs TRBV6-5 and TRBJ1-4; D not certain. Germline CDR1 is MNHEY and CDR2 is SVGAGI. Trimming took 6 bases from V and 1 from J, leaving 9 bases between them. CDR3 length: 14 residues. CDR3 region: CASRELGTNEKLFF. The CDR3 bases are TGTGCCAGCAGGGAGTTAGGAACTAATGAAAAACTGTTTTTT.

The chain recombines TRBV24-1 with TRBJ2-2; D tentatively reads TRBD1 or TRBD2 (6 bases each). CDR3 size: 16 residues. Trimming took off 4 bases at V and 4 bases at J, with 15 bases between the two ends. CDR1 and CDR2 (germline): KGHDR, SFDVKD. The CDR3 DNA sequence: TGTGCCACCAGTGACTTAGGGGGGCTCGGCACCGGGGAGCTGTTTTTT. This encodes CATSDLGGLGTGELFF.

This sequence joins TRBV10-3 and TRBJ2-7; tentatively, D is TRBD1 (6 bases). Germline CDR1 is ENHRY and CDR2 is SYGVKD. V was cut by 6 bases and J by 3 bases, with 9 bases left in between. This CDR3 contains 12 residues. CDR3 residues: CAIRDSHYEQYF. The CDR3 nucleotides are TGTGCCATCAGGGACAGTCACTACGAGCAGTACTTC.

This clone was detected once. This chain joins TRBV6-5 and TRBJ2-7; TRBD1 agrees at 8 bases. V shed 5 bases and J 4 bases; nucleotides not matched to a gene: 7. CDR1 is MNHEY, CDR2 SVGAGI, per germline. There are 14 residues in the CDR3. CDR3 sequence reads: CASSNRQGWYEQYF. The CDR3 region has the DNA TGTGCCAGCAGTAACAGACAGGGGTGGTACGAGCAGTACTTC.

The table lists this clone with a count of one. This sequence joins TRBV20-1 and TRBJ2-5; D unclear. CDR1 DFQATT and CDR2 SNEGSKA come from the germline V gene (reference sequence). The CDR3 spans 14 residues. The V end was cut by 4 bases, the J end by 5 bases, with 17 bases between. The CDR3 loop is CSATDDPLGETQYF. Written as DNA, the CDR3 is TGCAGTGCTACTGACGATCCTTTGGGGGAGACCCAGTACTTC.